This T cell receptor (beta chain) was retrieved from a study of shared clonotypes between healthy human individuals. The table came from immunoSEQ multiplex PCR; TCRdb's copy has only in-frame clones and leaves some out. The table includes approximately 1.5 million clones, about 98% detected once. The CDR3 is made up of 13 amino acids. Trimming removed 2 bases at V and 8 bases at J, with 13 bases between. The germline gives CDR1 KGHSH, CDR2 LQKENI. The TCR sequence derives from a man aged 25 to 40 in good health. Sequencing was performed on naive CD4+ T cells sorted from blood. The subset was: CD45RA+ positively selected. This chain uses TRBV18 with TRBJ2-7; no definite D call. CDR3 nucleotides: TGTGCCAGCTCACCAAACAGCTCTACGAAGCAGTACTTC. Protein product: CASSPNSSTKQYF.